This TCR beta chain came from a study of cytomegalovirus exposure and HLA in healthy donors. Profiled with immunoSEQ multiplex PCR; TCRdb holds only in-frame clones, not every one. The sample shows about 150,000 clones, about 95% of them seen only once. The CDR3 consists of 16 residues. Per the germline V gene, CDR1 is SGHAT and CDR2 is FQNNGV. The V and J ends lost 5 bases and 0 bases respectively, with 17 bases between them. General study points: In vitro assays verified that a few CMV-associated chains recognized CMV antigens specifically.

With regard to this clone: What it binds is unknown.

V is TRBV11-2 and J is TRBJ2-7, with D uncertain. This clonotype was obtained from a man between 18 and 29 years old in good health and CMV-seropositive. The specimen sequenced was PBMCs. The CDR3 nucleotides are TGTGCCAGCAGCCTTTTCTTAAGTGGGCCCTCCTACGAGCAGTACTTC. This sequence encodes CASSLFLSGPSYEQYF.